A single sample gave rise to the 30 T cell receptor beta chains below, sequenced in a study of blood T cell repertoires in COVID-19. The method was immunoSEQ multiplex PCR; TCRdb's version includes in-frame clones alone and lacks a portion of them. This table has some 98,000 clones, 80% appearing once. The sample was peripheral blood. The receptors derive from a human donor in a cohort sampled during active COVID-19.

The chain has TRBV20-1 and TRBJ2-3; perhaps TRBD2 as D (5 bases). CDR1 is DFQATT and CDR2 is SNEGSKA in the germline V gene (reference sequence). V was pared by 3 bases and J by 1 base, with 14 bases between. CDR3 length: 15 amino acids. The CDR3: CSASYSGFGTDTQYF. The CDR3 region has the DNA TGCAGTGCTAGTTATTCGGGGTTCGGCACAGATACGCAGTATTTT.

V gene TRBV7-8 combines with J gene TRBJ1-5; 7 nucleotides agree with TRBD1. Germline V gives CDR1 SGHVS, CDR2 FQNEAQ. The CDR3 runs to 14 residues. V lost 5 bases and J lost 4; bases outside the gene matches: 5. Written as DNA, the CDR3 is TGTGCCAGCAGCCAGACAGGGCCGAATCAGCCCCAGCATTTT. This codes for CASSQTGPNQPQHF.

The V gene is TRBV28, the J gene TRBJ1-5, with TRBD1 matching over 8 bases. The CDR3 sequence is 15 residues long. Germline V lookup: CDR1 MDHEN, CDR2 SYDVKM. The trim removed 6 bases at V and 2 bases at J, leaving 6 bases unmatched. The DNA of the CDR3 is TGTGCCAGCAGGTGGGCAGGGGGCCGCAATCAGCCCCAGCATTTT. As protein: CASRWAGGRNQPQHF.

The chain uses TRBV6-6 and TRBJ2-2; no clear D. The CDR3 spans 15 residues. Per the germline V gene, CDR1 is MNHNY and CDR2 is SVGAGI (reference sequence). V lost 2 bases and J 3 bases, leaving 10 bases between the germline ends. CDR3 amino acids: CASSYEAVDTGELFF. CDR3 DNA sequence: TGTGCCAGCAGTTACGAGGCAGTCGACACCGGGGAGCTGTTTTTT.

The CDR3 nucleotides read TGTGCCAGCAGTTACGAGGTCTCCTACGAGCAGTACTTC. This encodes CASSYEVSYEQYF. This chain uses TRBV6-6 with TRBJ2-7; no firm D call. With 2 bases removed from V and 0 bases from J, the gap between germline ends came to 5 bases. Germline V gene sequence: CDR1 MNHNY, CDR2 SVGAGI (reference sequence). This CDR3 has 13 residues.

The chain uses TRBV12-5 and TRBJ1-1; 8 bases map to TRBD1. CDR1 and CDR2 (germline): LGHNT, FRNRAP. The ends lost 6 bases at V and 10 bases at J; junction bases unmatched: 7. This CDR3 has 12 amino acids. CDR3 DNA: TGTGCTAGTGGCCCAGGACAGGGTCGAGCTTTCTTT. Its protein product is CASGPGQGRAFF. Full variable domain (outside the CDR3, taken from reference TRBV12-5 and TRBJ1-1): DARVTQTPRHKVTEMGQEVTMRCQPILGHNTVFWYRQTMMQGLELLAYFRNRAPLDDSGMPKDRFSAEMPDATLATLKIQPSEPRDSAVYFCASGPGQGRAFFGQGTRLTVV.

The chain carries TRBV7-2 and TRBJ1-2; tentative D call: TRBD1 (6 bases). The CDR3 consists of 13 residues. V lost 5 bases and J lost 7, with 14 bases in between. In germline, CDR1 is SGHTA, CDR2 FQGNSA. CDR3 region: CASSETGSGGYTF. As DNA, the CDR3 is TGTGCCAGCAGCGAGACAGGCTCTGGTGGCTACACCTTC.

The chain is built from TRBV6-5 and TRBJ2-5; D may be TRBD2 (5 bases). Between the trimmed V and J ends, which lost 4 bases and 0 bases, there was a span of 15 bases. This CDR3 has 16 amino acids. The germline V gene encodes CDR1 MNHEY and CDR2 SVGAGI. DNA for the CDR3: TGTGCCAGCAGTTCCCGGACTTATTGGTACCAAGAGACCCAGTACTTC. Encoded protein: CASSSRTYWYQETQYF.

The chain uses TRBV5-8 and TRBJ1-2; D is perhaps TRBD1 (5 bases). This CDR3 is built from 16 residues. Germline V CDR1 and CDR2: SGHTS, YDEGEE. Trimming removed 2 bases at V and 0 bases at J, with 14 bases between. CDR3 bases: TGTGCCAGCAGCTTCACAGGAATCCCAACTAACTATGGCTACACCTTC. Translated, it gives CASSFTGIPTNYGYTF.

This clone showed up just once. The chain is built from TRBV2 and TRBJ1-5, with D possibly TRBD1 on 5 matching bases. V was trimmed by 5 bases and J by 0 bases, leaving 11 bases between them. Germline CDR1 reads SNHLY; CDR2 reads FYNNEI. The CDR3 has 15 residues. CDR3 in DNA: TGTGCCAGCAGTCCCGAGACAGTTAGCAATCAGCCCCAGCATTTT. Residues: CASSPETVSNQPQHF.

The CDR3 protein is CASSLASGQPFYGYTF. In nucleotides, the CDR3 is TGTGCCAGCAGCTTGGCCTCGGGACAGCCCTTCTATGGCTACACCTTC. The chain recombines TRBV5-8 with TRBJ1-2, with 7 positions matching TRBD1. CDR3 length: 16 residues. Germline loops: CDR1 SGHTS, CDR2 YDEGEE. Trimming removed 0 bases from V and 4 bases from J; junction bases left unmatched: 9.

The chain has TRBV19 and TRBJ2-7; 7 nucleotides match TRBD2. This CDR3 comprises 15 residues. After removal of 7 bases from V and 6 bases from J, the junction contained 15 bases not matched to a gene. From germline, CDR1 is LNHDA and CDR2 SQIVND (reference sequence). CDR3 in amino acids: CASTRAGQREGEQYF. The CDR3 DNA is TGTGCCAGTACAAGAGCGGGTCAAAGGGAGGGCGAGCAGTACTTC.

V and J are TRBV7-2 and TRBJ2-7, with 13 bases lining up with TRBD2. This CDR3 has 15 residues. V trimming: 1 base; J trimming: 4 bases; junction bases outside the gene matches: 1. Germline CDR1 and CDR2: SGHTA and FQGNSA. The CDR3 DNA follows: TGTGCCAGCAGCTTAGGGACTAGCGGGGGTTACGAGCAGTACTTC. Protein sequence: CASSLGTSGGYEQYF.

This sequence joins TRBV5-1 and TRBJ2-2; the match to TRBD2 covers 7 bases. CDR3 length: 14 amino acids. With 4 bases clipped from V and 4 bases from J, the junction kept 4 bases outside the gene matches. Germline loops: CDR1 SGHRS, CDR2 YFSETQ. The CDR3, as DNA: TGCGCCAGCAGCGATCGACTAGCCACCGGGGAGCTGTTTTTT. This translates into CASSDRLATGELFF.

CDR3 bases: TGCAGTGCTAGTGACGGCGGATATGGCTACACCTTC. Encoded protein: CSASDGGYGYTF. V usage is TRBV20-1 and J usage is TRBJ1-2; the D is unclear. Trimming pared 3 bases from V and 5 bases from J, leaving 10 bases between. The CDR3 is 12 residues long. Germline CDR1 DFQATT, CDR2 SNEGSKA (reference sequence).

The V call is TRBV6-2 or TRBV6-3, the J call TRBJ2-1; 8 bases are shared with TRBD2. From germline, CDR1 is MNHEY and CDR2 SVGEGT. J was trimmed by 7 bases and V by 5 bases; bases with no gene match: 7. The CDR3 runs to 14 residues. In DNA, the CDR3 is TGTGCCAGCAGTCGAAGCGGGAGCATAAATGAGCAGTTCTTC. It translates to CASSRSGSINEQFF.

The chain has TRBV19 and TRBJ2-7; 10 positions agree with TRBD1. CDR3 length: 16 residues. CDR1 LNHDA and CDR2 SQIVND come from the germline V gene (reference sequence). V dropped 6 bases and J dropped 5; count of bases not matched to a gene: 13. In DNA, the CDR3 is TGTGCCAGTAGCCTTGGTAGGGGACAGGGGATCGACGAGCAGTACTTC. Its protein is CASSLGRGQGIDEQYF.

The chain recombines TRBV28 with TRBJ2-7; 11 bases are a match to TRBD1. CDR3 length: 14 residues. V lost 5 bases, J lost 5 bases, and 5 bases stayed unmatched. CDR1 is MDHEN, CDR2 SYDVKM, per germline. Written as DNA, the CDR3 is TGTGCCAGCAGTCCCTGGACAGGGGGCAACGAGCAGTACTTC. Translated, it gives CASSPWTGGNEQYF.

V gene TRBV6-6 combines with J gene TRBJ1-5; D remains ambiguous. V shed 0 bases and J shed 6 bases, with 6 bases lying between them. The CDR3 extends over 13 amino acids. The germline CDR1 and CDR2 sequences are MNHNY and SVGAGI (reference sequence). The CDR3 reads CASSYSYTQPQHF. In nucleotides, the CDR3 is TGTGCCAGCAGTTACTCTTACACTCAGCCCCAGCATTTT.

The rearrangement joins TRBV27 to TRBJ2-7; possible D gene TRBD2, 7 bases. The CDR3 is 14 amino acids. Germline CDR1 reads MNHEY; CDR2 reads SMNVEV (reference sequence). Trimming took 5 bases from V and 2 from J, leaving 13 bases between them. CDR3 coding DNA: TGTGCCAGCAGTCAAAAGGGGGGGACCTACGAGCAGTACTTC. This gives the protein CASSQKGGTYEQYF.

V usage is TRBV28 and J usage is TRBJ2-3; 8 bases fit TRBD2. The V and J ends lost 5 bases and 1 base, in that order; junction bases with no gene match: 5. CDR3 size: 15 residues. The germline gives CDR1 MDHEN, CDR2 SYDVKM. CDR3 protein: CASSPSGRGTDTQYF. The CDR3 DNA reads as TGTGCCAGCAGTCCCTCCGGGAGGGGCACAGATACGCAGTATTTT.

The V and J genes are TRBV28 and TRBJ1-3, with D maybe TRBD1 (5 bases). The germline V gene has CDR1 MDHEN and CDR2 SYDVKM. CDR3 length: 15 amino acids. V shed 7 bases and J shed 0 bases, with 13 bases lying between them. CDR3 bases: TGTGCCAGCACCCCTGTGGGGGGCTCTGGAAACACCATATATTTT. Translated: CASTPVGGSGNTIYF.

V and J are TRBV15 and TRBJ2-7; 10 bases agree with TRBD2. V shed 5 bases, J shed 2 bases, and the junction held 6 bases outside the gene matches. Germline loops: CDR1 LNHNV, CDR2 YYDKDF (reference sequence). The CDR3 contains 15 residues. CDR3 DNA sequence: TGTGCCACCAGCCCCCGGCTAGCGGGAGCCTACGAGCAGTACTTC. Its translation: CATSPRLAGAYEQYF.

The rearrangement uses TRBV2 and TRBJ2-7; TRBD1 matches 11 bases. The junction had 7 bases not matched to a gene; V was cut back by 6 bases and J by 6 bases. CDR1 and CDR2 (germline): SNHLY, FYNNEI. The CDR3 has 14 amino acids. In DNA form, the CDR3 reads TGTGCCAGCAGCCCCGGGACAGGGGGACGCGAGCAGTACTTC. This codes for CASSPGTGGREQYF.

This clone came up a few times. The rearrangement links TRBV28 to TRBJ2-7; 9 bases align to TRBD2. CDR3 length equals 13 residues. Germline assignment: CDR1 MDHEN and CDR2 SYDVKM. With V trimmed by 7 bases and J by 4 bases, 5 bases remained unmatched. The CDR3 DNA is TGTGCCAGCACGACTAGCGGCACTTACGAGCAGTACTTC. As protein: CASTTSGTYEQYF.

This sequence joins TRBV28 and TRBJ1-5, with D hard to call. This CDR3 is 16 amino acids long. The germline V gene encodes CDR1 MDHEN and CDR2 SYDVKM. Trimming stripped 5 bases from V and 0 bases from J, with 14 bases between. The CDR3 region has the DNA TGTGCCAGCAGTCCTGGAGGTAGGGATAGCAATCAGCCCCAGCATTTT. Protein product: CASSPGGRDSNQPQHF. Variable domain in full (rest from reference TRBV28 and TRBJ1-5): DVKVTQSSRYLVKRTGEKVFLECVQDMDHENMFWYRQDPGLGLRLIYFSYDVKMKEKGDIPEGYSVSREKKERFSLILESASTNQTSMYLCASSPGGRDSNQPQHFGDGTRLSIL.

The chain employs TRBV5-6 and TRBJ2-2; 12 nucleotides line up with TRBD2. There are 15 residues in the CDR3. CDR1 SGHDT and CDR2 YYEEEE come from the germline V gene. Unmatched junction bases numbered 4, after V lost 1 base and J lost 9 bases. This CDR3 reads CASSLSTSGSRELFF. CDR3 nucleotide sequence: TGTGCCAGCAGCTTGTCGACTAGCGGGAGTCGGGAGCTGTTTTTT.

The chain is built from TRBV6-5 and TRBJ2-3, with D maybe TRBD2 (6 bases). The V gene's germline CDR1 is MNHEY and CDR2 SVGAGI. The CDR3 has 13 amino acids. V lost 6 bases and J lost 6, with 13 bases in between. The CDR3 protein is CASSEGTYDTQYF. The CDR3 DNA follows: TGTGCCAGCAGCGAGGGGACTTACGATACGCAGTATTTT.

The CDR3: CASSRLAATGELFF. The CDR3 DNA is TGTGCCAGCAGCCGGCTGGCGGCAACCGGGGAGCTGTTTTTT. The rearrangement links TRBV7-6 to TRBJ2-2; D is undetermined. Trimming removed 5 bases from V and 5 bases from J, with 12 bases in between. This CDR3 contains 14 residues. The germline CDR1 and CDR2 sequences are SGHVS and FNYEAQ.

This rearrangement joins TRBV10-1 to TRBJ1-4; a weak D match, TRBD1 (6 bases). This CDR3 has 15 amino acids. V was cut by 6 bases and J by 4 bases, with 15 bases left in between. From germline, CDR1 is WNHNN and CDR2 SYGVQD (reference sequence). Here the CDR3 reads CASSHQGQFNEKLFF. CDR3 nucleotide sequence: TGCGCCAGCAGCCACCAAGGACAGTTTAATGAAAAACTGTTTTTT.